A single sample gave rise to the 12 T cell receptor beta chains below, sequenced in a study of T cells in Graves' hyperthyroidism and ophthalmopathy. TCR beta CDR3 sequences were amplified from RNA transcripts. The primer set for the first-round RT-PCR of the TCR CDR3 was HTBI. TCRdb re-derived calls from the multiplex PCR reads in MiXCR, one entry per CDR3 protein. The profile shows 150,000 to 200,000 distinct CDR3 sequences, about 17% of them singletons. Source material: blood. Receptors were obtained from a woman aged 45-60 years with Graves' hyperthyroidism.

This clonotype has a count of ten or more. The chain links TRBV13 to TRBJ2-2; D not resolved. Trimming shortened V by 8 bases and J by 0 bases, and 13 bases separated the two germline ends. The CDR3 runs 15 residues. CDR1 is PRHDT and CDR2 is FYEKMQ in the germline V gene (reference sequence). CDR3 DNA sequence: TGTGCCAGCCGCCAAGGGCAGACGAACACCGGGGAGCTGTTTTTT. Its protein product is CASRQGQTNTGELFF.

This clonotype was observed many times. The rearrangement joins TRBV29-1 to TRBJ2-2; D is ambiguous. This CDR3 is 13 amino acids long. Germline V gene data show CDR1 as SQVTM and CDR2 as ANQGSEA. Trimming took off 4 bases at V and 2 bases at J, with 8 bases between the two ends. The CDR3: CSVGLPNTGELFF. In nucleotides, the CDR3 is TGCAGCGTTGGGCTTCCTAACACCGGGGAGCTGTTTTTT.

This clonotype was picked up many times. The rearrangement joins TRBV15 to TRBJ2-1, with 11 bases matching TRBD1. The CDR3 length is 14 residues. Germline trimming cut 6 bases from V and 4 bases from J; bases unmatched to any gene: 2. The germline gives CDR1 LNHNV, CDR2 YYDKDF (reference sequence). CDR3 coding DNA: TGTGCCACCAGGGGACAGGGGGAGTACAATGAGCAGTTCTTC. It yields the protein CATRGQGEYNEQFF.

This clonotype came up many times. The chain is built from TRBV6-1 and TRBJ1-1, with a tentative D call TRBD1 (5 bases). From germline, CDR1 is MNHNS and CDR2 SASEGT. This CDR3 contains 17 residues. Trimming stripped 4 bases from V and 0 bases from J, with 18 bases between. The CDR3 DNA follows: TGTGCCAGCAGTGTCCTACCGCGGGGCAGTCTGAACACTGAAGCTTTCTTT. Translated: CASSVLPRGSLNTEAFF.

This clonotype was found many times. The chain couples TRBV7-2 to TRBJ1-2, with 8 positions matching TRBD1. Germline V gives CDR1 SGHTA, CDR2 FQGNSA. The CDR3 spans 14 residues. With V trimmed by 2 bases and J by 7 bases, 6 bases remained unmatched. Written as DNA, the CDR3 is TGTGCCAGCAGCTTACGCAGGGGGCTGGGTGGCTACACCTTC. This encodes CASSLRRGLGGYTF.

Many counts were recorded for this clonotype. The chain employs TRBV28 and TRBJ2-7; D may be TRBD1 or TRBD2 (5 bases each). The V and J ends lost 6 bases and 1 base respectively, with 22 bases between them. Per the germline V gene, CDR1 is MDHEN and CDR2 is SYDVKM. CDR3 length: 17 residues. Here the CDR3 reads CASSPDPGTAYSYEQYF. CDR3 bases: TGTGCCAGCAGCCCAGACCCCGGGACCGCTTATTCCTACGAGCAGTACTTC. Full variable domain (remainder filled in from reference TRBV28 and TRBJ2-7): DVKVTQSSRYLVKRTGEKVFLECVQDMDHENMFWYRQDPGLGLRLIYFSYDVKMKEKGDIPEGYSVSREKKERFSLILESASTNQTSMYLCASSPDPGTAYSYEQYFGPGTRLTVT.

Many counts were recorded for this clonotype. The V gene is TRBV7-3, the J gene TRBJ1-2; 9 nucleotides match TRBD1. The CDR3 has 16 amino acids. Trimming at V came to 1 base and at J to 6 bases, leaving 9 bases not matched to a gene. From germline, CDR1 is SGHTA and CDR2 FQGTGA. The chain's CDR3 is CASSLSPGTGRHGYTF. CDR3 DNA sequence: TGTGCCAGCAGCTTAAGTCCCGGGACAGGGAGGCATGGCTACACCTTC.

This clonotype occurred many times. The chain combines TRBV7-3 with TRBJ1-1; D might be TRBD1 (6 bases). The CDR3 sequence is 16 residues long. V lost 4 bases to trimming and J lost 0 bases, with 15 bases between them. The V gene's germline CDR1 is SGHTA and CDR2 FQGTGA. This chain's CDR3 is CASSSQSRGMNTEAFF. The DNA of the CDR3 is TGTGCCAGCAGCTCACAGTCCAGGGGTATGAACACTGAAGCTTTCTTT. Full variable domain (missing parts from reference TRBV7-3 and TRBJ1-1): GAGVSQTPSNKVTEKGKYVELRCDPISGHTALYWYRQSLGQGPEFLIYFQGTGAADDSGLPNDRFFAVRPEGSVSTLKIQRTERGDSAVYLCASSSQSRGMNTEAFFGQGTRLTVV.

The sample holds many counts of this clonotype. The chain combines TRBV19 with TRBJ2-7, with 8 bases identical to TRBD2. This CDR3 contains 12 residues. Per germline, CDR1 LNHDA and CDR2 SQIVND (reference sequence). V dropped 6 bases and J dropped 2; count of bases not matched to a gene: 0. The CDR3 nucleotides are TGTGCCAGTAGCGGGGGGGCCTACGAGCAGTACTTC. Amino acid sequence: CASSGGAYEQYF.

The chain has TRBV6-1 and TRBJ1-2; D unclear. The CDR3 is 13 amino acids. Germline CDR1 and CDR2: MNHNS and SASEGT. V dropped 6 bases and J dropped 5 bases, with 13 bases sitting between them. DNA for the CDR3: TGTGCCAGCAGGCTATCAGCGCCTTATGGCTACACCTTC. This gives the protein CASRLSAPYGYTF.

This clonotype showed up many times. One junction end disagrees with the germline gene, perhaps due to a read error. This rearrangement joins TRBV15 to TRBJ2-5; TRBD2 matches 7 bases. This CDR3 is 16 amino acids long. Germline values: CDR1 LNHNV, CDR2 YYDKDF (reference sequence). CDR3 DNA: TGTGCCACCAGCAGGTTCACAGGACTAGTTAGTCGCCCCCATTACTTC. It yields the protein CATSRFTGLVSRPHYF.

This clonotype was seen ten or more times. The chain links TRBV19 to TRBJ2-3, with a weak D call TRBD2 (5 bases). Germline lookup yields CDR1 LNHDA and CDR2 SQIVND (reference sequence). The CDR3 sequence is 16 residues long. The ends were cut back, 4 bases at V and 8 bases at J, with 22 bases in the middle. CDR3 sequence (DNA): TGTGCCAGTAGTAGAGAGGTGTCCCCGGGAAGAGGTACGCAGTATTTT. This gives the protein CASSREVSPGRGTQYF.